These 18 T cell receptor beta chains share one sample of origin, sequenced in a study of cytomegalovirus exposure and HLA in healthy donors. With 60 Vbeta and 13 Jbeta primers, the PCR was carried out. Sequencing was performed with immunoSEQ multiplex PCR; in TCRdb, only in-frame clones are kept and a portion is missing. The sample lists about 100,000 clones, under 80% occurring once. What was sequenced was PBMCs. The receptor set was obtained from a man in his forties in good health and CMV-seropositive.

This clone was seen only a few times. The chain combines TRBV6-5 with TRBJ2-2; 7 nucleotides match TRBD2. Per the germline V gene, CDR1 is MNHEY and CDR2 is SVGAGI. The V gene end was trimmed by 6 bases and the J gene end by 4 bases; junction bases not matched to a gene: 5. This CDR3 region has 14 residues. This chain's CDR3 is CASSSGGVTGELFF. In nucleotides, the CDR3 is TGTGCCAGCAGCTCGGGGGGAGTCACCGGGGAGCTGTTTTTT.

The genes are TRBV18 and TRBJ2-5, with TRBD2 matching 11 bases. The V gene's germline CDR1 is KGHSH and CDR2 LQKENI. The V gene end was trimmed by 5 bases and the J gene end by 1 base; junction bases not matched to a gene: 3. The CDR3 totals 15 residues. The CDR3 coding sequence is TGTGCCAGCTCAGGGACTAGCGGAGTCCAAGAGACCCAGTACTTC. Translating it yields CASSGTSGVQETQYF. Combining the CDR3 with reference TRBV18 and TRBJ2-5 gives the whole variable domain NAGVMQNPRHLVRRRGQEARLRCSPMKGHSHVYWYRQLPEEGLKFMVYLQKENIIDESGMPKERFSAEFPKEGPSILRIQQVVRGDSAAYFCASSGTSGVQETQYFGPGTRLLVL.

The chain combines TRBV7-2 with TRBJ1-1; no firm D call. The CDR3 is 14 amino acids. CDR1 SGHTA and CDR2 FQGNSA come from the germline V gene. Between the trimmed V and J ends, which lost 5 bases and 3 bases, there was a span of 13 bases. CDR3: CASSPGQAYTEAFF. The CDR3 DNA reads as TGTGCCAGCAGCCCTGGGCAGGCCTACACTGAAGCTTTCTTT.

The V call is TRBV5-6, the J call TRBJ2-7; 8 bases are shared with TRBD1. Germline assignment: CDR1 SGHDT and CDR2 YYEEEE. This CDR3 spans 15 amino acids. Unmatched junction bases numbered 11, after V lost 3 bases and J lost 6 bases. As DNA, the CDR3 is TGTGCCAGCAGCTATCAGTATACAGGGGGAGGCGAGCAGTACTTC. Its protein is CASSYQYTGGGEQYF.

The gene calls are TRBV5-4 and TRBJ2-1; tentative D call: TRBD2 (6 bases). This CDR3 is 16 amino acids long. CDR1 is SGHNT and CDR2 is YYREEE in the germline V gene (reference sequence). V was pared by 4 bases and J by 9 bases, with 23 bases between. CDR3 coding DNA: TGTGCCAGCAGCATACTTCGAAGCTCTAGGAGGGGTGAGCAGTTCTTC. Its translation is CASSILRSSRRGEQFF.

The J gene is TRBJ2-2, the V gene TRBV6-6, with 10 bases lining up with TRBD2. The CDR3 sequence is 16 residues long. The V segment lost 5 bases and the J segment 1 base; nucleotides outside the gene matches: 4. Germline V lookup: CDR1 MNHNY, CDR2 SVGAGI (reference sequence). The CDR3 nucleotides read TGTGCCAGCAGTAGAGCTAGCGGGGGGAACACCGGGGAGCTGTTTTTT. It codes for CASSRASGGNTGELFF.

Here the CDR3 reads CASSFTTNTEAFF. CDR3 bases: TGTGCCAGCAGCTTTACAACGAACACTGAAGCTTTCTTT. The rearrangement uses TRBV5-4 and TRBJ1-1; D remains unclear. V shed 2 bases and J shed 1 base, with 6 bases lying between them. This CDR3 contains 13 residues. Germline V gene sequence: CDR1 SGHNT, CDR2 YYREEE (reference sequence).

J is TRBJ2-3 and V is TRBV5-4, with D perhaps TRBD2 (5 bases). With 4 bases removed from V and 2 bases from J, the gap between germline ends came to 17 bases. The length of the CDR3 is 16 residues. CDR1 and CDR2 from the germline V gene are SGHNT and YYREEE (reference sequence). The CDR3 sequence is CASSPERGPPTDTQYF. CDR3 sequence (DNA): TGTGCCAGCAGCCCGGAACGGGGTCCCCCCACAGATACGCAGTATTTT.

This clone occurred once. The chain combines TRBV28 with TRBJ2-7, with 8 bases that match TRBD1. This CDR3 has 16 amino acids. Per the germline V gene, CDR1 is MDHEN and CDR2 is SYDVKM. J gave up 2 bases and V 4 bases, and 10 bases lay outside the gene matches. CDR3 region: CASSSAGGGPTYEQYF. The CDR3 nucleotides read TGTGCCAGCAGTTCCGCAGGGGGCGGACCCACCTACGAGCAGTACTTC.

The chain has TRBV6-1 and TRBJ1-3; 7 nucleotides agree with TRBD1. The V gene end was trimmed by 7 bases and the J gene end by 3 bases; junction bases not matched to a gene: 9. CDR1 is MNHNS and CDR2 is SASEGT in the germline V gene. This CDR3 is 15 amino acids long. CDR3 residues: CASTSKAGGGNTIYF. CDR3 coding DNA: TGTGCCAGCACCTCAAAGGCAGGGGGTGGAAACACCATATATTTT.

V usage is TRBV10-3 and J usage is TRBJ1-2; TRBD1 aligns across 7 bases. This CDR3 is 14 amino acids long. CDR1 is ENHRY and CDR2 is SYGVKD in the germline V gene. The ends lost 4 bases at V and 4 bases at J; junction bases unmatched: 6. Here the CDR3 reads CAISVGQESYGYTF. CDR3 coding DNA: TGTGCCATCAGTGTCGGACAGGAGAGCTATGGCTACACCTTC.

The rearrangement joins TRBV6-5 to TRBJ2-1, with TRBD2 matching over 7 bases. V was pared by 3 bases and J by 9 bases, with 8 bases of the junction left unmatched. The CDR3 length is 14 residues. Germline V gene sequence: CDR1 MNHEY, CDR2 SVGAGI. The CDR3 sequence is CASSYGRLAGEQFF. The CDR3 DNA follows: TGTGCCAGCAGTTATGGTCGACTAGCCGGTGAGCAGTTCTTC.

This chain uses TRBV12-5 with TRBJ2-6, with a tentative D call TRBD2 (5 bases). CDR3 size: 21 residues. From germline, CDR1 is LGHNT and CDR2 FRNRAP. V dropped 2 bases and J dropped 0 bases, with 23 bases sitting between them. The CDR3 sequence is CASGLPRGLAKISSGANVLTF. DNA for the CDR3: TGTGCTAGTGGTTTGCCCCGGGGTCTAGCCAAGATTAGCTCTGGGGCCAACGTCCTGACTTTC.

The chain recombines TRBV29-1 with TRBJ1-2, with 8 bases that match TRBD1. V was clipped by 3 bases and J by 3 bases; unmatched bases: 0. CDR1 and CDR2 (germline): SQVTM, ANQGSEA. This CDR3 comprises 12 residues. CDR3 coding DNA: TGCAGCGTTGAGGGACAGGACTATGGCTACACCTTC. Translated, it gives CSVEGQDYGYTF.

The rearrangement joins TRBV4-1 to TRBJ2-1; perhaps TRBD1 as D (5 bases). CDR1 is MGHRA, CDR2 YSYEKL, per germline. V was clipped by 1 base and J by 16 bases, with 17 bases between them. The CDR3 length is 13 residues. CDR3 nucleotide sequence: TGCGCCAGCAGCCAAGGATCAGGGCCCATAGATTTCTTC. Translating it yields CASSQGSGPIDFF.

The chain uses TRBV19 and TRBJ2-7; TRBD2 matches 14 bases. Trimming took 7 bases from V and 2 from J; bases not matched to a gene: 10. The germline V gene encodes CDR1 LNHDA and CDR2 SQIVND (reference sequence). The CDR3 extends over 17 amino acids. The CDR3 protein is CASTPGTSGSVTYEQYF. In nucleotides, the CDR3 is TGTGCCAGTACCCCAGGGACTAGCGGGAGTGTCACCTACGAGCAGTACTTC. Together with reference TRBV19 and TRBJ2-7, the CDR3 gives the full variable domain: DGGITQSPKYLFRKEGQNVTLSCEQNLNHDAMYWYRQDPGQGLRLIYYSQIVNDFQKGDIAEGYSVSREKKESFPLTVTSAQKNPTAFYLCASTPGTSGSVTYEQYFGPGTRLTVT.

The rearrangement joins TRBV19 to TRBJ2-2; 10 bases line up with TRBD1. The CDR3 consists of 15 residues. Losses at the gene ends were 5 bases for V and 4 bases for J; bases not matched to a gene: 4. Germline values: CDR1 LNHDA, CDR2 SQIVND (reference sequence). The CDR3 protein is CASSRGQGTTGELFF. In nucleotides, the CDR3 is TGTGCCAGTAGTCGGGGACAGGGGACCACCGGGGAGCTGTTTTTT.

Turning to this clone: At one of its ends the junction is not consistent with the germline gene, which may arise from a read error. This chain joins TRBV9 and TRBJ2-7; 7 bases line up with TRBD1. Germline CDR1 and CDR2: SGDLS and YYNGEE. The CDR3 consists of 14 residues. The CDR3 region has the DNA TGTGCCAACAGCGCAGGGGACAGAAACTACGAGCAGTACTTC. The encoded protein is CANSAGDRNYEQYF.